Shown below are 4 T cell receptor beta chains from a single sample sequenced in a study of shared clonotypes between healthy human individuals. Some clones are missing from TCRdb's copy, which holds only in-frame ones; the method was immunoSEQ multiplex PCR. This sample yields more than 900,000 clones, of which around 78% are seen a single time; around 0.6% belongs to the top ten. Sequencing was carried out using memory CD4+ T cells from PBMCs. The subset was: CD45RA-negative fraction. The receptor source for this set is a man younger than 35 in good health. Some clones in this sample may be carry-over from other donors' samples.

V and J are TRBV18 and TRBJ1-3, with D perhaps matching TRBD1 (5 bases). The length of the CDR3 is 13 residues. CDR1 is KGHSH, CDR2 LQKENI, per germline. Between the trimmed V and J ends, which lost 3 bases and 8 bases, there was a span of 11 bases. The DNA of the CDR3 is TGTGCCAGCTCACCGTCCAAAGGGGACACCATATATTTT. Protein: CASSPSKGDTIYF.

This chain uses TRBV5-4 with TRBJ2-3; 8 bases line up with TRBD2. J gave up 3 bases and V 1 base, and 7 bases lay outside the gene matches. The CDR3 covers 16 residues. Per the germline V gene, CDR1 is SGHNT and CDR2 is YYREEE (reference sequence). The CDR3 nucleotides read TGTGCCAGCAGCTTGAGGGCGGGAGGAGTGACAGATACGCAGTATTTT. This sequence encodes CASSLRAGGVTDTQYF.

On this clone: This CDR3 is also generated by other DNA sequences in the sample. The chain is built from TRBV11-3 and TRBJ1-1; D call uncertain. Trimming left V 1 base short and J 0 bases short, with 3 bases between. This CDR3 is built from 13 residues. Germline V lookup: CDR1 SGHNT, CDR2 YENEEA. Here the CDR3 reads CASSLGLNTEAFF. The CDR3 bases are TGTGCCAGCAGCTTAGGCCTGAACACTGAAGCTTTCTTT.

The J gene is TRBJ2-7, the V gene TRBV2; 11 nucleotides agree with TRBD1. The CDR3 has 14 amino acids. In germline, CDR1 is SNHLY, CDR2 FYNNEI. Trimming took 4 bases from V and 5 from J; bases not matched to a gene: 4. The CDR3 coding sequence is TGTGCCAGCAGTGGGGACAGGGGGAGAAACGAGCAGTACTTC. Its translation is CASSGDRGRNEQYF.